The clone carrying this T cell receptor beta chain was seen at least ten times. Its antigen is still unknown. The entry originates in a study of identical twins. The study's findings and limits: Rather than following the same donors, the conclusions depended on cross-sectional statistical analysis. Insertion counts were lower in abundant cord blood beta clonotypes, a trend that memory repertoires did not show. Where out-of-frame alpha sequences were twin-shared, they showed excess low generation probability. Within monozygotic twins, out-of-frame TCR alpha sharing was underestimated by the models.

TCRdb recomputed calls from the 5' RACE reads with MiXCR, one row per CDR3 protein. In the table there are 1,800,000 or so distinct CDR3 sequences, less than 40% of which are singletons. Trimming shortened V by 0 bases and J by 0 bases, and 6 bases separated the two germline ends. This CDR3 is 14 amino acids long. Germline V gene sequence: CDR1 SGHRS, CDR2 YFSETQ. The gene calls are TRBV5-1 and TRBJ1-1; no definite D call. Sequencing input: cord blood. The TCR originated in a newborn girl in good health. The CDR3 here is CASSLVSLNTEAFF. In nucleotides, the CDR3 is TGCGCCAGCAGCTTGGTCAGCCTGAACACTGAAGCTTTCTTT.